Shown below are 31 T cell receptor beta chains from a single sample sequenced in a study of early T cells in non-severe SARS-CoV-2 infection. TCRdb redid the calling of the 5' RACE reads with MiXCR, one entry per CDR3 protein. The sample lists 30,000 to 35,000 distinct CDR3 sequences; 4% to 5% were seen once. Sequences were obtained from whole blood. These receptors were taken from an adult who was a healthcare worker with PCR-confirmed SARS-CoV-2 infection or an uninfected control (not recorded which).

V usage is TRBV12-3 or TRBV12-4 and J usage is TRBJ2-7; 10 nucleotides match TRBD1. Trimming at V came to 4 bases and at J to 3 bases, leaving 3 bases not matched to a gene. This CDR3 is built from 14 residues. This CDR3 reads CASSSDRGFYEQYF. In DNA, the CDR3 is TGTGCCAGCAGTTCGGACAGGGGGTTCTACGAGCAGTACTTC.

This clonotype was counted ten times or more. The chain's CDR3 is CASSLARTSGGYEQYF. For the CDR3, the DNA is TGTGCCAGCAGCTTAGCGAGGACTAGCGGGGGCTACGAGCAGTACTTC. The chain couples TRBV7-2 to TRBJ2-7, with TRBD2 matching 13 bases. Germline CDR1 SGHTA, CDR2 FQGNSA. The CDR3 totals 16 residues. Germline trimming cut 0 bases from V and 3 bases from J; bases unmatched to any gene: 2.

At least ten counts were recorded for this clonotype. This chain connects TRBV4-2 to TRBJ1-1; 9 nucleotides match TRBD1. This CDR3 has 15 amino acids. The V segment lost 3 bases and the J segment 5 bases; nucleotides outside the gene matches: 7. Germline CDR1 and CDR2: LGHNA and YNFKEQ. The CDR3 is CASSQITGGGTEAFF. As DNA, the CDR3 is TGTGCCAGCAGCCAGATAACAGGGGGCGGTACTGAAGCTTTCTTT.

The V call is TRBV7-2, the J call TRBJ2-2, with D unclear. The CDR3 has 15 residues. Looked up from germline, CDR1 is SGHTA and CDR2 is FQGNSA. The germline V and J ends were trimmed by 0 bases and 3 bases, with 8 bases remaining between them. The CDR3 is CASSLATGYTGELFF. The CDR3 DNA follows: TGTGCCAGCAGCTTAGCTACCGGGTACACCGGGGAGCTGTTTTTT. The variable domain in full, completed from reference TRBV7-2 and TRBJ2-2, reads GAGVSQSPSNKVTEKGKDVELRCDPISGHTALYWYRQSLGQGLEFLIYFQGNSAPDKSGLPSDRFSAERTGGSVSTLTIQRTQQEDSAVYLCASSLATGYTGELFFGEGSRLTVL.

Many counts were recorded for this clonotype. The V call is TRBV12-3 or TRBV12-4, the J call TRBJ2-7, with 7 bases fitting TRBD1. The CDR3 spans 15 residues. Trimming took 6 bases from V and 2 from J; bases not matched to a gene: 10. The CDR3 region is CASSPRPGQTYEQYF. Written as DNA, the CDR3 is TGTGCCAGCAGCCCACGACCGGGACAGACCTACGAGCAGTACTTC.

There are many counts of this clonotype. The rearrangement uses TRBV20-1 and TRBJ2-5; 13 bases are a match to TRBD2. CDR1 and CDR2 (germline): DFQATT, SNEGSKA (reference sequence). The CDR3 contains 14 residues. V dropped 6 bases and J dropped 5; count of bases not matched to a gene: 6. The DNA of the CDR3 is TGCAGTGCGCGGACTAGCGGGGGCCCGGAGACCCAGTACTTC. Protein product: CSARTSGGPETQYF.

This clonotype was seen repeatedly, ten times or more. This chain joins TRBV24-1 and TRBJ2-5, with D maybe TRBD2 (5 bases). The ends were cut back, 6 bases at V and 4 bases at J, with 14 bases in the middle. CDR1 is KGHDR, CDR2 SFDVKD, per germline. This CDR3 comprises 14 residues. CDR3 amino acids: CATSLPGSVETQYF. CDR3 bases: TGTGCCACCAGTCTTCCGGGGTCGGTAGAGACCCAGTACTTC.

This clonotype was seen ten or more times. This chain joins TRBV5-1 and TRBJ2-5; TRBD2 matches 10 bases. The V gene's germline CDR1 is SGHRS and CDR2 YFSETQ. V gave up 3 bases and J gave up 3 bases; unmatched junction bases: 8. CDR3 length: 16 amino acids. The CDR3 DNA reads TGCGCCAGCAGCTATAGCTCCGGGACTAGCGAAGAGACCCAGTACTTC. It yields the protein CASSYSSGTSEETQYF.

This clonotype has more than one count but fewer than ten. The chain uses TRBV20-1 and TRBJ2-3; TRBD2 matches at 11 bases. The germline CDR1 and CDR2 sequences are DFQATT and SNEGSKA (reference sequence). CDR3 length: 17 residues. V dropped 4 bases and J dropped 4; count of bases not matched to a gene: 13. CDR3 sequence reads: CSAIRPFSGGAADTQYF. The CDR3 nucleotides are TGCAGTGCTATTCGGCCCTTTAGCGGGGGGGCGGCAGATACGCAGTATTTT.

This clonotype was observed many times. The genes are TRBV7-3 and TRBJ2-3; 7 nucleotides align to TRBD2. In germline, CDR1 is SGHTA, CDR2 FQGTGA. This CDR3 is built from 15 residues. The V segment lost 3 bases and the J segment 0 bases; nucleotides outside the gene matches: 3. The CDR3: CASSFRTSSTDTQYF. The CDR3 DNA is TGTGCCAGCAGCTTCCGGACTAGTAGCACAGATACGCAGTATTTT.

This clonotype was seen a handful of times. This sequence joins TRBV7-8 and TRBJ2-7; weak D call: TRBD2 (7 bases). The germline gives CDR1 SGHVS, CDR2 FQNEAQ. Trimming left V 1 base short and J 3 bases short, with 16 bases between. This CDR3 is built from 16 residues. CDR3 coding DNA: TGTGCCAGCAGCTTAGGAGGGGGGAGGGCCTACTACGAGCAGTACTTC. This codes for CASSLGGGRAYYEQYF.

This clonotype has a count of ten or more. This chain joins TRBV2 and TRBJ1-4; the match to TRBD1 covers 7 bases. The CDR3 has 16 amino acids. Trimming removed 2 bases from V and 8 bases from J; junction bases left unmatched: 11. Per germline, CDR1 SNHLY and CDR2 FYNNEI. The CDR3 DNA is TGTGCCAGCAGTGAAATCAAGGGGGCCGTATGGGAAAAACTGTTTTTT. This sequence encodes CASSEIKGAVWEKLFF.

In its sample, this clonotype was seen many times. The rearrangement links TRBV30 to TRBJ2-1; 7 bases align to TRBD2. J was trimmed by 3 bases and V by 4 bases; bases with no gene match: 9. This CDR3 is built from 15 residues. CDR1 and CDR2 from the germline V gene are GTSNPN and SVGIG (reference sequence). The CDR3 spells CAWTLAGDLYNEQFF. The CDR3, as DNA: TGTGCCTGGACTCTCGCGGGAGATCTCTACAATGAGCAGTTCTTC.

V and J are TRBV5-1 and TRBJ1-3; D possibly corresponds to TRBD1 (5 bases). CDR3 length equals 14 residues. With 4 bases removed from V and 4 bases from J, the gap between germline ends came to 12 bases. Per germline, CDR1 SGHRS and CDR2 YFSETQ. The CDR3 nucleotides read TGCGCCAGCAGCCCAGGGACGGTAGGAAACACCATATATTTT. Encoded protein: CASSPGTVGNTIYF. Combining the CDR3 with reference TRBV5-1 and TRBJ1-3 gives the whole variable domain KAGVTQTPRYLIKTRGQQVTLSCSPISGHRSVSWYQQTPGQGLQFLFEYFSETQRNKGNFPGRFSGRQFSNSRSEMNVSTLELGDSALYLCASSPGTVGNTIYFGEGSWLTVV.

This clonotype was recorded at least ten times. The CDR3 loop is CASSVTQLNSPLHF. CDR3 nucleotides: TGTGCCAGCAGCGTAACACAGCTAAATTCACCCCTCCACTTT. V usage is TRBV9 and J usage is TRBJ1-6; D is ambiguous. Germline CDR1 is SGDLS and CDR2 is YYNGEE. V shed 1 base and J shed 7 bases, with 9 bases lying between them. CDR3 size: 14 residues.

This clonotype was seen ten or more times. The chain is built from TRBV19 and TRBJ1-5; D is possibly TRBD1 (5 bases). Germline CDR1 and CDR2: LNHDA and SQIVND (reference sequence). CDR3 length: 14 residues. Between the trimmed V and J ends, which lost 6 bases and 3 bases, there was a span of 12 bases. The CDR3 sequence is CASSIGGTNQPQHF. CDR3 sequence (DNA): TGTGCCAGTAGCATCGGGGGGACCAATCAGCCCCAGCATTTT.

This clonotype was recorded at least ten times. The chain couples TRBV7-9 to TRBJ2-1, with D possibly being TRBD2 (6 bases). This CDR3 contains 19 residues. Germline lookup yields CDR1 SEHNR and CDR2 FQNEAQ (reference sequence). Trimming stripped 6 bases from V and 0 bases from J, with 24 bases between. CDR3 sequence (DNA): TGTGCCAGCAGGCCGTCCCCGGCACAAGCGGGCTTCTCCTACAATGAGCAGTTCTTC. Its protein is CASRPSPAQAGFSYNEQFF.

Ten or more counts support this clonotype. The chain employs TRBV30 and TRBJ2-3; TRBD1 agrees at 7 bases. This CDR3 is built from 15 residues. Trimming at V came to 2 bases and at J to 3 bases, leaving 8 bases not matched to a gene. Germline CDR1 reads GTSNPN; CDR2 reads SVGIG (reference sequence). CDR3 in DNA: TGTGCCTGGAGTCTGACAGGGATGATAACAGATACGCAGTATTTT. Protein sequence: CAWSLTGMITDTQYF.

This clonotype was picked up many times. The chain carries TRBV7-9 and TRBJ2-7, with a possible D match to TRBD2 (5 bases). Germline loops: CDR1 SEHNR, CDR2 FQNEAQ (reference sequence). Trimming removed 2 bases at V and 7 bases at J, with 15 bases between. The CDR3 has 14 residues. The CDR3 coding sequence is TGTGCCAGCAGCTTATCCTCCCGAGGGAGAGAGCAGTACTTC. It codes for CASSLSSRGREQYF. The full variable domain, rest sourced from reference TRBV7-9 and TRBJ2-7, is DTGVSQNPRHKITKRGQNVTFRCDPISEHNRLYWYRQTLGQGPEFLTYFQNEAQLEKSRLLSDRFSAERPKGSFSTLEIQRTEQGDSAMYLCASSLSSRGREQYFGPGTRLTVT.

This clonotype was seen many times. This chain connects TRBV7-2 to TRBJ2-1; D ambiguous. Germline loops: CDR1 SGHTA, CDR2 FQGNSA. The V gene lost 5 bases and the J gene lost 5 bases, with 4 bases spanning the gap. The CDR3 totals 11 residues. Here the CDR3 reads CASSPDNEQFF. DNA for the CDR3: TGTGCCAGCAGCCCAGACAATGAGCAGTTCTTC.

This clonotype was recorded at least ten times. The chain couples TRBV28 to TRBJ2-3; a possible D gene is TRBD1 (6 bases). Germline loops: CDR1 MDHEN, CDR2 SYDVKM. Trimming took off 6 bases at V and 2 bases at J, with 18 bases between the two ends. The CDR3 runs to 16 residues. The CDR3 spells CASRNPTGHTTDTQYF. The CDR3 DNA reads as TGTGCCAGCAGGAACCCGACGGGACACACCACAGATACGCAGTATTTT.

In the case of this clonotype: Given a much more abundant clone one base away, this may be a read error. The chain recombines TRBV6-6 with TRBJ2-5, with unresolved D. There are 14 residues in the CDR3. The germline V gene has CDR1 MNHNY and CDR2 SVGAGI (reference sequence). The DNA of the CDR3 is TGTACCAGCAGTTTGGACCCTAACCAAGAGACCCAGTACTTC. Protein product: CTSSLDPNQETQYF.

The sample holds many counts of this clonotype. The chain employs TRBV27 and TRBJ1-5; D is uncertain. The CDR3 sequence is 15 residues long. The V end was cut by 4 bases, the J end by 0 bases, with 10 bases between. Germline CDR1 is MNHEY and CDR2 is SMNVEV (reference sequence). CDR3 sequence reads: CASSWHADSNQPQHF. The DNA for the CDR3 is TGTGCCAGCAGTTGGCACGCGGATAGCAATCAGCCCCAGCATTTT.

The sample holds many counts of this clonotype. The chain links TRBV3-1 to TRBJ1-6, with TRBD1 as a possible D gene (5 bases). Germline V gives CDR1 LGHDT, CDR2 YNNKEL (reference sequence). This CDR3 is 16 amino acids long. Between the trimmed V and J ends, which lost 4 bases and 1 base, there was a span of 11 bases. CDR3 DNA sequence: TGTGCCAGCAGCCCACAGGAAGGATCCTATAATTCACCCCTCCACTTT. Protein sequence: CASSPQEGSYNSPLHF. Using reference TRBV3-1 and TRBJ1-6 for the parts outside the CDR3, the full variable domain is DTAVSQTPKYLVTQMGNDKSIKCEQNLGHDTMYWYKQDSKKFLKIMFSYNNKELIINETVPNRFSPKSPDKAHLNLHINSLELGDSAVYFCASSPQEGSYNSPLHFGNGTRLTVT.

This clonotype was found many times. V gene TRBV15 combines with J gene TRBJ2-1, with D possibly matching TRBD2 (6 bases). Germline lookup yields CDR1 LNHNV and CDR2 YYDKDF (reference sequence). CDR3 length: 15 amino acids. Trimming cost V 8 bases and J 4 bases, with 18 bases left between them. The DNA for the CDR3 is TGTGCCACCCACCCCGGGGGACTCCCATACAATGAGCAGTTCTTC. As protein: CATHPGGLPYNEQFF.

This clonotype was detected many times. The CDR3 region has the DNA TGTGCCAGCAGTTACTCGACACTAGCGGGAGGGACAGATACGCAGTATTTT. Protein sequence: CASSYSTLAGGTDTQYF. The chain employs TRBV6-5 and TRBJ2-3; 13 bases map to TRBD2. V trimming: 0 bases; J trimming: 3 bases; junction bases outside the gene matches: 3. The CDR3 extends over 17 amino acids. The germline gives CDR1 MNHEY, CDR2 SVGAGI.

This clonotype was seen repeatedly, ten times or more. The chain carries TRBV12-3 or TRBV12-4 and TRBJ2-1; TRBD2 matches 11 bases. There are 14 residues in the CDR3. J gave up 12 bases and V 6 bases, and 10 bases lay outside the gene matches. The CDR3 is CASREGVAGGLQFF. The CDR3 nucleotides read TGTGCCAGCAGGGAGGGCGTAGCGGGAGGGTTGCAGTTCTTC.

This clonotype came up many times. The V and J genes are TRBV7-9 and TRBJ2-1, with 11 bases matching TRBD2. The CDR3 length is 18 residues. CDR1 is SEHNR and CDR2 is FQNEAQ in the germline V gene (reference sequence). V dropped 8 bases and J dropped 0; count of bases not matched to a gene: 12. This CDR3 reads CASPGSGGAVSSYNEQFF. The CDR3 DNA reads as TGTGCCAGCCCGGGTAGCGGGGGGGCCGTTAGCTCCTACAATGAGCAGTTCTTC. The full variable domain, in which reference TRBV7-9 and TRBJ2-1 provide the parts outside the CDR3, is DTGVSQNPRHKITKRGQNVTFRCDPISEHNRLYWYRQTLGQGPEFLTYFQNEAQLEKSRLLSDRFSAERPKGSFSTLEIQRTEQGDSAMYLCASPGSGGAVSSYNEQFFGPGTRLTVL.

This clonotype has a count of ten or more. This chain joins TRBV6-2 or TRBV6-3 and TRBJ2-1, with D perhaps matching TRBD2 (5 bases). V lost 5 bases and J 2 bases, leaving 7 bases between the germline ends. This CDR3 contains 13 residues. Germline V gives CDR1 MNHEY, CDR2 SVGEGT. The CDR3 DNA follows: TGTGCCAGCAGTGAGGGAGCCTACAATGAGCAGTTCTTC. This codes for CASSEGAYNEQFF.

This clonotype turned up a few times. V usage is TRBV20-1 and J usage is TRBJ2-3, with TRBD2 identical over 7 bases. In germline, CDR1 is DFQATT, CDR2 SNEGSKA (reference sequence). The length of the CDR3 is 11 residues. The CDR3 region has the DNA TGCAGCTCACTAGCGACAGATACGCAGTATTTT. It encodes CSSLATDTQYF.

This clonotype appeared many times. This chain connects TRBV5-4 to TRBJ2-3; D uncertain. CDR1 is SGHNT and CDR2 is YYREEE in the germline V gene (reference sequence). Trimming removed 3 bases from V and 8 bases from J, with 10 bases in between. There are 12 residues in the CDR3. The CDR3 DNA is TGTGCCAGCAGCTCCCGTTCGGGTACGCAGTATTTT. Translating gives CASSSRSGTQYF.